This T cell receptor beta chain derives from a study of T cells in Graves' hyperthyroidism and ophthalmopathy (dated by TCRdb to the late 2010s). For the wider study: A discovery cohort of roughly 100 patients, roughly 45 with Graves' ophthalmopathy and 55 to 60 with stable Graves' hyperthyroidism, was used to find distinguishing TCR V-J signatures. Prospective prediction of ophthalmopathy was tested in an independent validation cohort consisting of about 19 hyperthyroidism patients and 15 to 17 patients who later progressed to ophthalmopathy. The 95 to 100 discovery patients were randomly split 7:3 into training and test sets. In several Graves' hyperthyroidism patients, the study also compared T-cell repertoires from thyroid tissue with T-cell repertoires from blood. Following sampling, methimazole starting at 30 mg daily was given to hyperthyroidism patients, and high-dose intravenous methylprednisolone was given to ophthalmopathy patients. The paper reports TCR Vbeta CDR3 sequencing of more than 120 peripheral blood samples: around 45 ophthalmopathy, 75 to 80 hyperthyroidism and roughly 17 progressor patients. General findings and caveats noted by the study authors: Most expanded thyroid clonotypes (frequency above 0.001) were also found in blood, which suggests that blood repertoires may mirror thyroid immune responses. In validation, progression to ophthalmopathy was predicted by the model with roughly 69% sensitivity and nearly 75% specificity, a median of approximately 6.5 months before onset. Sample size was not statistically predetermined, and blinding of investigators to group allocation was not performed. In cross-validation, a model built on a 13 V-J signature told ophthalmopathy apart from stable hyperthyroidism with approximately 90% sensitivity and 81% to 82% specificity, and in testing the same model reached 80%/75%.

Any patient with an uncontrolled infection, another autoimmune disease, pregnancy or lactation was excluded. Diagnoses were established on the basis of clinical symptoms, serum thyroxine and TRAb, thyroid ultrasound, and orbital computed tomography. Total RNA was extracted with Trizol reagent, and quality was checked on an Agilent 2100 Bioanalyzer. The TCR beta CDR3 regions were amplified from the RNA transcripts. The TCR CDR3 was subjected to a first round of RT-PCR using the HTBI primer set and the Qiagen OneStep RT-PCR kit. Libraries were constructed in a second round of multiplex PCR, after which size selection and purification were carried out. Libraries were sequenced paired-end with 100 bp reads on an Illumina HiSeq2000. Processing in the source paper ran as follows. Raw data were processed with SOAPnuke, discarding reads with adapters, uncalled bases, mean Phred below 15, or no exact constant-primer or identifier match. COPE v1.2.5 was used to merge high-quality paired reads, and clonotypes were defined as unique nucleotide sequences. Clonotypes were aligned to IMGT TRBV, TRBD and TRBJ reference segments using MiTCR v1.1. Analysis was restricted to V-J combinations with a frequency above 0.0001, which covered about 99% of repertoires. The TCS score was defined as the ratio of F50 (clonal expansion) to E x V (chaos), calculated using BLOSUM62-based TCRdist between CDR3 peptides within each V-J. Welch's t-statistics and random forest reduced fewer than 600 V-J features to 13, which were used in a naive Bayes classifier (R e1071). The similarity between thyroid and blood repertoires was quantified using the Morisita-Horn index. TCRdb trimmed public reads at Q25 via fastp, called clones via MiXCR and kept in-frame beta chains. Each CDR3 protein appears once, grouped with its most common genes and DNA. These V and J calls originate from TCRdb's pipeline instead of the authors' own analysis. The sample data list about 700,000 distinct CDR3 sequences, and about 45% of these were observed just once. The ten largest clones capture about 7.7% of the sample.

A distance of 5 bases separates the germline ends of V and J, which lose 0 bases and 0 bases respectively. CDR1 and CDR2, looked up from the germline V gene (reference sequence), are DFQATT and SNEGSKA. The CDR3 numbers 13 residues from cysteine through phenylalanine. The kept DNA is CDR3 alone, 39 bases in frame from the first base. Note on this clonotype: Its antigen specificity is not known. Base qualities were left out, and no much larger clone turns up one base away.

The V and J segments used are TRBV20-1 and TRBJ1-2; the D gene assignment is ambiguous. This sequence originates from an adult man with Graves' disease, either hyperthyroidism or ophthalmopathy (not recorded which). The sequenced sample was peripheral blood or thyroid tissue (not recorded which). The CDR3 reads CSARDATNYGYTF. In nucleotides, the sequence is TGCAGTGCTAGAGATGCTACTAACTATGGCTACACCTTC.